Below are 19 T cell receptor beta chains sequenced from a single sample in a study of graft-versus-host responses after intestinal transplantation. The data were produced by immunoSEQ multiplex PCR, yet TCRdb's version contains in-frame clones alone and is incomplete. The sample yields approximately 120,000 clones, about 92% seen once. Their recognized antigens are unknown. Sequences were derived from unstimulated CD4+ T cells sorted from spleen or lymph node cells, sampled before intestinal transplant. These receptors were taken from a human donor who received an intestinal transplant.

V usage is TRBV4-2 and J usage is TRBJ2-5; 8 bases are shared with TRBD2. This CDR3 is 17 amino acids long. CDR1 is LGHNA, CDR2 YNFKEQ, per germline. With V trimmed by 1 base and J by 5 bases, 12 bases remained unmatched. The DNA of the CDR3 is TGTGCCAGCAGCCAAGGTGGGGCGGGGGGACTGCGGGAGACCCAGTACTTC. The encoded protein is CASSQGGAGGLRETQYF.

The chain combines TRBV7-3 with TRBJ1-3; 9 bases map to TRBD1. Germline-derived CDR1 and CDR2 are SGHTA and FQGTGA. CDR3 length equals 15 residues. V lost 5 bases to trimming and J lost 1 base; unmatched junction nucleotides: 3. The CDR3 DNA sequence: TGTGCCAGCAGCATACAGGGGGCTTCTGGAAACACCATATATTTT. This codes for CASSIQGASGNTIYF. Complete variable domain (other parts from reference TRBV7-3 and TRBJ1-3): GAGVSQTPSNKVTEKGKYVELRCDPISGHTALYWYRQSLGQGPEFLIYFQGTGAADDSGLPNDRFFAVRPEGSVSTLKIQRTERGDSAVYLCASSIQGASGNTIYFGEGSWLTVV.

The chain recombines TRBV9 with TRBJ2-7, with D maybe TRBD1 (6 bases). This CDR3 spans 14 amino acids. V was cut by 0 bases and J by 0 bases, with 7 bases left in between. Germline V lookup: CDR1 SGDLS, CDR2 YYNGEE. CDR3 DNA: TGTGCCAGCAGCGTAGGGACAGCCTCCTACGAGCAGTACTTC. Protein sequence: CASSVGTASYEQYF. Using reference TRBV9 and TRBJ2-7 for the parts outside the CDR3, the full variable domain is DSGVTQTPKHLITATGQRVTLRCSPRSGDLSVYWYQQSLDQGLQFLIQYYNGEERAKGNILERFSAQQFPDLHSELNLSSLELGDSALYFCASSVGTASYEQYFGPGTRLTVT.

This chain uses TRBV7-2 with TRBJ1-2; tentative D call: TRBD1 (5 bases). Deletions cut 6 bases from V and 4 bases from J, with 12 bases between. The CDR3 totals 13 residues. Germline V lookup: CDR1 SGHTA, CDR2 FQGNSA. The CDR3 DNA is TGTGCCAGCAGTCCCGCAGGGATCTATGGCTACACCTTC. Translation: CASSPAGIYGYTF. Looking up the rest from reference TRBV7-2 and TRBJ1-2 gives the full variable domain: GAGVSQSPSNKVTEKGKDVELRCDPISGHTALYWYRQSLGQGLEFLIYFQGNSAPDKSGLPSDRFSAERTGGSVSTLTIQRTQQEDSAVYLCASSPAGIYGYTFGSGTRLTVV.

The chain is built from TRBV4-1 and TRBJ1-1; D may be TRBD1 (6 bases). This CDR3 region has 15 residues. CDR1 and CDR2 (germline): MGHRA, YSYEKL. V lost 2 bases, J lost 7 bases, and 17 bases lay in between. In nucleotides, the CDR3 is TGCGCCAGCAGCCAATTACGGGACACTCGCCTTGAAGCTTTCTTT. Its protein is CASSQLRDTRLEAFF.

The CDR3 sequence is CASSLNINSPLHF. The CDR3 bases are TGTGCCAGCAGCTTAAATATCAATTCACCCCTCCACTTT. The V gene is TRBV7-3, the J gene TRBJ1-6, with D uncertain. V lost 1 base and J lost 7, with 5 bases in between. Germline V gives CDR1 SGHTA, CDR2 FQGTGA. The CDR3 consists of 13 residues.

The rearrangement uses TRBV7-2 and TRBJ2-3; 12 positions agree with TRBD2. The junction had 10 bases not matched to a gene; V was cut back by 8 bases and J by 1 base. The CDR3 runs 17 residues. Germline-derived CDR1 and CDR2 are SGHTA and FQGNSA. CDR3 nucleotide sequence: TGTGCCAGCCTCACTAGCGGGGGGACGCGGGGCACAGATACGCAGTATTTT. Its translation: CASLTSGGTRGTDTQYF.

V and J are TRBV23-1 and TRBJ2-7, with 8 bases fitting TRBD1. TRBV23-1 is an ORF, and what it does is uncertain. After removal of 2 bases from V and 0 bases from J, the junction contained 6 bases not matched to a gene. The length of the CDR3 is 16 residues. CDR3 coding DNA: TGCGCCAGCAGTCAAGCTTGGGACAGGACCTCCTACGAGCAGTACTTC. Protein product: CASSQAWDRTSYEQYF.

The rearrangement joins TRBV6-1 to TRBJ1-2; no clear D. V was clipped by 6 bases and J by 2 bases, with 10 bases between them. Germline V gene lookup returns CDR1 MNHNS and CDR2 SASEGT. The CDR3 covers 13 residues. This CDR3 is CASRKQINYGYTF. The CDR3 DNA follows: TGTGCCAGCAGAAAGCAGATAAACTATGGCTACACCTTC.

The chain has TRBV7-9 and TRBJ1-1; perhaps TRBD1 as D (5 bases). Per the germline V gene, CDR1 is SEHNR and CDR2 is FQNEAQ (reference sequence). The CDR3 is made up of 16 amino acids. Trimming took off 5 bases at V and 0 bases at J, with 16 bases between the two ends. The CDR3 is CASSPEMWGLNTEAFF. The CDR3 DNA is TGTGCCAGCAGCCCAGAGATGTGGGGCCTGAACACTGAAGCTTTCTTT.

The gene calls are TRBV21-1 and TRBJ2-2; TRBD2 is taken as the D call from the table, unchecked against the DNA. TRBV21-1 is marked as a pseudogene. CDR3 size: 15 residues. The CDR3 loop is CASSRAGGNTGELFF. For the CDR3, the DNA is TGTGCCAGCAGCAGGGCGGGGGGGAACACCGGGGAGCTGTTTTTT.

The chain couples TRBV29-1 to TRBJ1-1; D not certain. In germline, CDR1 is SQVTM, CDR2 ANQGSEA. CDR3 size: 13 residues. V lost 6 bases, J lost 3 bases, and 14 bases lay in between. For the CDR3, the DNA is TGCAGCGTCGCGAGGGTACTGGACACTGAAGCTTTCTTT. Its translation is CSVARVLDTEAFF.

V usage is TRBV7-3 and J usage is TRBJ2-1; D is perhaps TRBD1 (6 bases). The CDR3 is made up of 15 amino acids. Per germline, CDR1 SGHTA and CDR2 FQGTGA. The V end lost 5 bases, the J end lost 1 base, and 12 bases lay between the germline ends. For the CDR3, the DNA is TGTGCCAGCAGCATAGTGGGGGCGTCCTACAATGAGCAGTTCTTC. Residues: CASSIVGASYNEQFF.

V usage is TRBV5-6 and J usage is TRBJ2-7; unclear D gene. V lost 4 bases and J 2 bases, leaving 16 bases between the germline ends. Germline-derived CDR1 and CDR2 are SGHDT and YYEEEE. The CDR3 runs 15 residues. CDR3 nucleotide sequence: TGTGCCAGCAGCCCTGATCCCACACATACCTACGAGCAGTACTTC. Translation gives CASSPDPTHTYEQYF. The full variable domain, in which reference TRBV5-6 and TRBJ2-7 provide the parts outside the CDR3, is DAGVTQSPTHLIKTRGQQVTLRCSPKSGHDTVSWYQQALGQGPQFIFQYYEEEERQRGNFPDRFSGHQFPNYSSELNVNALLLGDSALYLCASSPDPTHTYEQYFGPGTRLTVT.

The rearrangement joins TRBV29-1 to TRBJ2-3, with D possibly being TRBD2 (5 bases). Germline CDR1 SQVTM, CDR2 ANQGSEA. V shed 3 bases and J shed 4 bases, with 8 bases lying between them. The CDR3 has 12 residues. The DNA of the CDR3 is TGCAGCGTTGACTTCGGGGCAGATACGCAGTATTTT. This gives the protein CSVDFGADTQYF.

This sequence joins TRBV7-8 and TRBJ2-6; D is ambiguous. Trimming left V 9 bases short and J 0 bases short, with 12 bases between. The CDR3 loop spans 15 amino acids. CDR1 is SGHVS and CDR2 is FQNEAQ in the germline V gene. In DNA form, the CDR3 reads TGTGCCAGTCGACCTTGGGGCTCTGGGGCCAACGTCCTGACTTTC. Translation gives CASRPWGSGANVLTF.

The rearrangement joins TRBV11-1 to TRBJ2-3; TRBD1 aligns across 7 bases. The trim removed 5 bases at V and 1 base at J, leaving 12 bases unmatched. The length of the CDR3 is 17 residues. Per the germline V gene, CDR1 is SGHAT and CDR2 is FQDESV (reference sequence). CDR3 loop: CASSLGQERSRTDTQYF. DNA of the CDR3: TGTGCCAGCAGCCTAGGACAGGAAAGAAGCCGCACAGATACGCAGTATTTT. Based on the CDR3 plus reference TRBV11-1 and TRBJ2-3, the full variable domain is EAEVAQSPRYKITEKSQAVAFWCDPISGHATLYWYRQILGQGPELLVQFQDESVVDDSQLPKDRFSAERLKGVDSTLKIQPAELGDSAMYLCASSLGQERSRTDTQYFGPGTRLTVL.

The chain links TRBV6-1 to TRBJ1-3, with D possibly matching TRBD1 (5 bases). Germline-derived CDR1 and CDR2 are MNHNS and SASEGT. CDR3 length equals 14 residues. Trimming removed 4 bases from V and 0 bases from J, with 7 bases in between. The CDR3 here is CASSGQSSGNTIYF. CDR3 bases: TGTGCCAGCAGTGGACAGAGCTCTGGAAACACCATATATTTT.

This clone was picked up one time. CDR3 region: CASSPLPGPNYGYTF. CDR3 nucleotide sequence: TGTGCCAGCAGCCCTCTCCCCGGGCCTAACTATGGCTACACCTTC. The chain couples TRBV6-6 to TRBJ1-2; D remains unclear. This CDR3 region has 15 residues. Germline assignment: CDR1 MNHNY and CDR2 SVGAGI (reference sequence). V dropped 6 bases and J dropped 0 bases, with 14 bases sitting between them.